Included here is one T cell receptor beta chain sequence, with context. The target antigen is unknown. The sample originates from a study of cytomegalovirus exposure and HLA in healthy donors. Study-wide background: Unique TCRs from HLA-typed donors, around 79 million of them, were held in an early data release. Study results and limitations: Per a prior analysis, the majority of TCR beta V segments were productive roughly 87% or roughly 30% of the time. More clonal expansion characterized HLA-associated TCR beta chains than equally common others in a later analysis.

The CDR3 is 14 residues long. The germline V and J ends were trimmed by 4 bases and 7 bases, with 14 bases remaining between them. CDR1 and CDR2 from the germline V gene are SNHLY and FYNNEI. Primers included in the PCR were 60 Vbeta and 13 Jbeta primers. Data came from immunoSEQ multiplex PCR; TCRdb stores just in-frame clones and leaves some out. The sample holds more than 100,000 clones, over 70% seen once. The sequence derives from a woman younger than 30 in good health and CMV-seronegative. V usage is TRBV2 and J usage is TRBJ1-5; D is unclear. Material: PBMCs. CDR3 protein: CASSGDHGRQPQHF. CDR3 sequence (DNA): TGTGCCAGCAGTGGAGACCACGGGAGACAGCCCCAGCATTTT.